This record looks at one TCR beta chain sequence and its context. This record belongs to a study of blood T cell repertoires in COVID-19. Study in general: The samples span acute and convalescent COVID-19 from the United States, Italy and Spain. Sources were T cells, B-cell-depleted T cells, or PBMCs; the material itself was cDNA or gDNA.

The length of the CDR3 is 13 residues. Germline V gene sequence: CDR1 MNHEY, CDR2 SVGAGI. With V trimmed by 8 bases and J by 4 bases, 6 bases remained unmatched. In the original analysis: Researchers report that nucleated cell counts were estimated from reference gene primer amplification. Clones were sequenced by immunoSEQ multiplex PCR, and TCRdb holds only the in-frame ones, with some missing. For V, J and clone size, that table is used; D and trimming come from the DNA. The table has about 280,000 clones, 70% to 90% seen once. The sequencing sample was made of peripheral blood. The receptor's source is a young woman with active or convalescent COVID-19. V usage is TRBV6-5 and J usage is TRBJ2-7, with 9 bases aligning to TRBD1. The chain's CDR3 is CASFVTGGYEQYF. CDR3 coding DNA: TGTGCCAGCTTCGTGACAGGGGGATACGAGCAGTACTTC.